This is a list of T cell receptor beta chains from one sample in a study of shared clonotypes between healthy human individuals. TCRdb keeps only in-frame clones here, not all; method: immunoSEQ multiplex PCR. The sample shows roughly 2,500,000 clones, more than 85% of them seen only once. The sequenced material came from naive CD4+ T cells from PBMCs. These receptors were taken from a man younger than 35 in good health. Some clones in this sample may be carry-over from other donors' samples. CDR3s leave out the opening cysteine and the closing phenylalanine or tryptophan.

j_call v_call cdr3_length cdr3_aa
TRBJ2-1 TRBV7-2 12 ASSLGLAKNEQF
TRBJ2-1 TRBV19 13 ASSIAGTGYHEQF
TRBJ1-1 TRBV28 12 ASRPGTLNTEAF
TRBJ2-7 TRBV2 12 ASRGQGLSYEQY
TRBJ2-1 TRBV29-1 11 SVARDVGNEQF
TRBJ1-1 TRBV25-1 9 ASASGTEAF
TRBJ2-2 TRBV7-9 12 ASSFRQDFGELF
TRBJ2-1 TRBV28 15 ASSSKQITISYNEQF
TRBJ2-5 TRBV5-6 12 ASNSGRLGETQY
TRBJ2-1 TRBV29-1 10 SVSRTGGEQF
TRBJ2-1 TRBV5-6 15 ASSLFGGLSSYNEQF
TRBJ2-7 TRBV11-2 9 ASSWGYEQY
TRBJ1-4 TRBV7-3 13 ASSLTGTGGEKLF
TRBJ2-2 TRBV5-1 13 ASSLLAGGTGELF
TRBJ2-7 TRBV6-5 13 ASSRLREAAYEQY
TRBJ2-1 TRBV9 12 ASTELDRVHEQF
TRBJ2-5 TRBV5-4 11 ASSSRAGETQY
TRBJ1-5 TRBV27 15 ATKAGGDTYSNQPQH
TRBJ2-7 TRBV29-1 10 SVGPGSYEQY
TRBJ2-5 TRBV19 13 ASSRWTGGRETQY
TRBJ2-7 TRBV6-9 11 ASSFSRGYEQY
NA TRBV6-5 13 ASSIRAGTSLEQY